These 26 T cell receptor beta chains were all obtained from the same sample, sequenced in a study of technical replicates of blood from a handful of donors. The data were produced by immunoSEQ multiplex PCR, yet TCRdb's version contains in-frame clones alone and is incomplete. The sample yields around 64,000 clones, over 85% seen once. Sequences were obtained from PBMCs. These receptors originate from a human donor in good health. Some clones in this sample may be carry-over from other donors' samples.

This rearrangement joins TRBV5-1 to TRBJ2-2; 7 bases fit TRBD1. Germline CDR1 reads SGHRS; CDR2 reads YFSETQ. CDR3 length equals 15 residues. The trim removed 4 bases at V and 0 bases at J, leaving 3 bases unmatched. CDR3 amino acids: CASSRDSANTGELFF. Written as DNA, the CDR3 is TGCGCCAGCAGCCGGGACAGCGCGAACACCGGGGAGCTGTTTTTT.

The chain is built from TRBV19 and TRBJ1-3; D gene uncertain. Germline values: CDR1 LNHDA, CDR2 SQIVND (reference sequence). With 4 bases removed from V and 3 bases from J, the gap between germline ends came to 10 bases. This CDR3 contains 14 residues. CDR3 coding DNA: TGTGCCAGTAGTAAACGGACTGGTGGAAACACCATATATTTT. Residues: CASSKRTGGNTIYF.

The chain has TRBV6-5 and TRBJ2-2; D gene ambiguous. CDR3 size: 11 residues. V was trimmed by 7 bases and J by 8 bases, leaving 8 bases between them. CDR1 MNHEY and CDR2 SVGAGI come from the germline V gene. The CDR3 region is CASTSRGELFF. CDR3 nucleotide sequence: TGTGCCAGCACCTCCCGGGGGGAGCTGTTTTTT.

This rearrangement joins TRBV15 to TRBJ1-6; 8 positions agree with TRBD1. CDR3 length equals 16 residues. V dropped 6 bases and J dropped 4; count of bases not matched to a gene: 8. CDR1 is LNHNV, CDR2 YYDKDF, per germline (reference sequence). CDR3 in amino acids: CATSKGQGTYNSPLHF. The CDR3, as DNA: TGTGCCACCAGTAAAGGACAGGGCACATATAATTCACCCCTCCACTTT.

V is TRBV4-3 and J is TRBJ2-3; D unclear. This CDR3 contains 15 residues. The germline CDR1 and CDR2 sequences are LGHNA and YSLEER. Trimming took 1 base from V and 3 from J, leaving 11 bases between them. The CDR3 loop is CASSQGQTLTDTQYF. DNA for the CDR3: TGCGCCAGCAGCCAAGGACAAACCTTAACAGATACGCAGTATTTT.

The chain is built from TRBV30 and TRBJ1-5; possible D gene TRBD1, 6 bases. Germline V gene lookup returns CDR1 GTSNPN and CDR2 SVGIG (reference sequence). This CDR3 contains 13 residues. V dropped 8 bases and J dropped 0 bases, with 11 bases sitting between them. CDR3 protein: CAGGADSNQPQHF. The CDR3, as DNA: TGTGCCGGGGGGGCTGATAGCAATCAGCCCCAGCATTTT.

DNA of the CDR3: TGCGCCAGCAGCCAAGATCATGCGGGGACCTCCTACGAGCAGTACTTC. Amino acid sequence: CASSQDHAGTSYEQYF. The chain couples TRBV4-3 to TRBJ2-7, with D perhaps matching TRBD2 (6 bases). V lost 0 bases and J 0 bases, leaving 12 bases between the germline ends. CDR3 length: 16 residues. Germline V gene lookup returns CDR1 LGHNA and CDR2 YSLEER.

The V call is TRBV5-8, the J call TRBJ2-1; 13 positions match TRBD2. Trimming removed 4 bases from V and 10 bases from J; junction bases left unmatched: 8. The CDR3 contains 15 residues. Looked up from germline, CDR1 is SGHTS and CDR2 is YDEGEE. In DNA form, the CDR3 reads TGTGCCAGCAGCCGGAGGGGGACTAGCGGGACGGAGCAGTTCTTC. Amino acids: CASSRRGTSGTEQFF.

The chain has TRBV7-3 and TRBJ2-1, with TRBD2 matching over 7 bases. V was pared by 3 bases and J by 9 bases, with 5 bases of the junction left unmatched. The CDR3 is 13 residues long. CDR1 SGHTA and CDR2 FQGTGA come from the germline V gene. CDR3 region: CASSLTGGSEQFF. CDR3 DNA: TGTGCCAGCAGCTTGACGGGAGGATCTGAGCAGTTCTTC.

The chain is built from TRBV12-5 and TRBJ1-2; TRBD1 might be the D (5 bases). This CDR3 is built from 18 residues. V lost 0 bases to trimming and J lost 5 bases, with 22 bases between them. Germline V gene data show CDR1 as LGHNT and CDR2 as FRNRAP. The CDR3: CASGLVSGWPLQSYGYTF. In nucleotides, the CDR3 is TGTGCTAGTGGTTTGGTGTCAGGGTGGCCCCTCCAAAGTTATGGCTACACCTTC.

The chain uses TRBV5-6 and TRBJ1-1; TRBD1 aligns across 8 bases. Germline V gene sequence: CDR1 SGHDT, CDR2 YYEEEE. This CDR3 is 15 amino acids long. The ends lost 3 bases at V and 8 bases at J; junction bases unmatched: 12. The CDR3 sequence: CASSWGQVILSEAFF. The CDR3 DNA reads TGTGCCAGCAGCTGGGGACAGGTTATTCTGTCCGAAGCTTTCTTT.

This sequence joins TRBV15 and TRBJ2-3, with TRBD2 matching over 9 bases. V dropped 0 bases and J dropped 5; count of bases not matched to a gene: 6. The germline gives CDR1 LNHNV, CDR2 YYDKDF (reference sequence). The CDR3 runs to 16 residues. CDR3 DNA sequence: TGTGCCACCAGCAGAGAACGGGCTAGCGGGAAAGATACGCAGTATTTT. Its translation is CATSRERASGKDTQYF.

The chain has TRBV19 and TRBJ2-3; 16 bases are a match to TRBD2. Germline V gives CDR1 LNHDA, CDR2 SQIVND (reference sequence). This CDR3 region has 19 residues. The V segment lost 1 base and the J segment 2 bases; nucleotides outside the gene matches: 6. CDR3 region: CASSIAGTSGGATTDTQYF. CDR3 in DNA: TGTGCCAGTAGTATAGCGGGGACTAGCGGGGGGGCTACCACAGATACGCAGTATTTT.

This clone was seen only a few times. The V and J genes are TRBV19 and TRBJ2-7, with D maybe TRBD1 (5 bases). Germline V lookup: CDR1 LNHDA, CDR2 SQIVND (reference sequence). There are 14 residues in the CDR3. The V end was cut by 4 bases, the J end by 0 bases, with 10 bases between. The CDR3 DNA is TGTGCCAGTAGTAAAGGCAGGGACTCCTACGAGCAGTACTTC. This gives the protein CASSKGRDSYEQYF.

This clone was counted once. The chain recombines TRBV2 with TRBJ2-1; D possibly corresponds to TRBD1 (6 bases). The CDR3 spans 14 residues. With 3 bases removed from V and 5 bases from J, the gap between germline ends came to 11 bases. Germline-derived CDR1 and CDR2 are SNHLY and FYNNEI. CDR3 DNA: TGTGCCAGCAGTGAGAGGGGGTTTAACAATGAGCAGTTCTTC. Translating gives CASSERGFNNEQFF.

The chain uses TRBV4-1 and TRBJ2-1, with D maybe TRBD1 (5 bases). Germline V CDR1 and CDR2: MGHRA, YSYEKL. Trimming took off 1 base at V and 5 bases at J, with 12 bases between the two ends. The CDR3 extends over 15 amino acids. The CDR3 spells CASSQGGAGNNEQFF. DNA for the CDR3: TGCGCCAGCAGCCAAGGAGGAGCAGGGAACAATGAGCAGTTCTTC.

The chain employs TRBV7-2 and TRBJ2-7; 10 bases fit TRBD2. CDR3 size: 17 residues. The ends lost 4 bases at V and 1 base at J; junction bases unmatched: 10. From germline, CDR1 is SGHTA and CDR2 FQGNSA. The CDR3 spells CASSSGTSEWVSYEQYF. The CDR3 bases are TGTGCCAGCAGCTCCGGGACTAGCGAGTGGGTGTCCTACGAGCAGTACTTC.

This chain links TRBV6-4 with TRBJ2-3; TRBD2 agrees at 12 bases. The CDR3 runs 15 residues. Unmatched junction bases numbered 1, after V lost 3 bases and J lost 3 bases. Germline V gene lookup returns CDR1 MRHNA and CDR2 SNTAGT. CDR3 in amino acids: CASSETSGRTDTQYF. CDR3 bases: TGTGCCAGCAGTGAAACTAGCGGGAGGACAGATACGCAGTATTTT.

This sequence joins TRBV4-3 and TRBJ2-3, with 7 bases aligning to TRBD2. The CDR3 runs to 16 residues. J gave up 7 bases and V 0 bases, and 10 bases lay outside the gene matches. In germline, CDR1 is LGHNA, CDR2 YSLEER. CDR3 protein: CASSQDIVGGKNTQYF. CDR3 nucleotide sequence: TGCGCCAGCAGCCAAGATATCGTGGGGGGGAAAAATACGCAGTATTTT.

The V call is TRBV11-2, the J call TRBJ1-6, with 9 bases identical to TRBD1. This CDR3 contains 15 residues. Germline CDR1 and CDR2: SGHAT and FQNNGV. Trimming took 0 bases from V and 7 from J; bases not matched to a gene: 1. The CDR3: CASSLEGTGNSPLHF. CDR3 bases: TGTGCCAGCAGCTTAGAAGGGACAGGGAATTCACCCCTCCACTTT.

V and J are TRBV27 and TRBJ2-7; perhaps TRBD1 as D (5 bases). The CDR3 extends over 15 amino acids. V lost 4 bases to trimming and J lost 7 bases, with 20 bases between them. CDR1 and CDR2 (germline): MNHEY, SMNVEV (reference sequence). CDR3 in DNA: TGTGCCAGCAGTTCCAGGGAATCCTCCTTATGGGAGCAGTACTTC. Amino acid sequence: CASSSRESSLWEQYF.

V is TRBV12-5 and J is TRBJ2-7; 10 bases agree with TRBD1. Looked up from germline, CDR1 is LGHNT and CDR2 is FRNRAP. The J segment lost 5 bases and the V segment lost 1 base, leaving 2 bases of the junction unmatched. The length of the CDR3 is 14 residues. The CDR3, as DNA: TGTGCTAGTGGTTTGGGACAGGGGGCCCACGAGCAGTACTTC. Translated, it gives CASGLGQGAHEQYF.

This chain joins TRBV10-3 and TRBJ2-7; 11 nucleotides match TRBD2. V lost 2 bases, J lost 0 bases, and 0 bases stayed unmatched. The CDR3 contains 15 residues. Germline CDR1 reads ENHRY; CDR2 reads SYGVKD. The CDR3 sequence is CAISETSGSSYEQYF. CDR3 DNA sequence: TGTGCCATCAGTGAGACTAGCGGGAGCTCCTACGAGCAGTACTTC.

The gene calls are TRBV7-6 and TRBJ2-7, with D unresolved. Germline assignment: CDR1 SGHVS and CDR2 FNYEAQ. There are 15 residues in the CDR3. The V end was cut by 3 bases, the J end by 6 bases, with 18 bases between. DNA of the CDR3: TGTGCCAGCAGCTTCCAAGACGGCGGCGCGGCCGAGCAGTACTTC. This gives the protein CASSFQDGGAAEQYF.

The chain combines TRBV5-1 with TRBJ2-5; 9 nucleotides line up with TRBD2. After removal of 0 bases from V and 4 bases from J, the junction contained 7 bases not matched to a gene. The CDR3 sequence is 16 residues long. CDR1 and CDR2 (germline): SGHRS, YFSETQ. CDR3 region: CASSLGLAETRETQYF. The CDR3 DNA reads TGCGCCAGCAGCTTGGGACTAGCGGAGACACGAGAGACCCAGTACTTC.

The rearrangement links TRBV7-2 to TRBJ1-1; perhaps TRBD1 as D (5 bases). In germline, CDR1 is SGHTA, CDR2 FQGNSA. The CDR3 totals 14 residues. Trimming shortened V by 1 base and J by 5 bases, and 11 bases separated the two germline ends. The DNA for the CDR3 is TGTGCCAGCAGCTTAGGGGGCTGGGGAACTGAAGCTTTCTTT. Its translation is CASSLGGWGTEAFF.